This T cell receptor beta chain emerged from a study of T-cell reconstitution after alpha-beta-depleted transplantation in children. V trimming: 2 bases; J trimming: 5 bases; junction bases outside the gene matches: 13. CDR3 length: 17 residues. Germline lookup yields CDR1 SGHRS and CDR2 YFSETQ. Unique molecular identifiers featured in how the TCRbeta library was prepared. TCRdb used MiXCR to reprocess the PCR reads, holding one entry per CDR3 protein. The sample has around 490,000 distinct CDR3 sequences; approximately 10% are singletons. The sequence came from a female patient aged 2 to 10 who had a stem cell transplant for aplastic anemia, so the T cells may come from the graft donor. This specimen was PBMCs, mostly from graft donor cells, taken 180 days after TCRalphabeta/CD19-depleted stem cell transplant. V is TRBV5-1 and J is TRBJ2-3; 8 bases map to TRBD1. The CDR3: CASSFSGSRGLGDTQYF. CDR3 nucleotides: TGCGCCAGCAGCTTCTCCGGGTCCAGGGGGCTTGGAGATACGCAGTATTTT. The entire variable domain, with the rest obtained from reference TRBV5-1 and TRBJ2-3, is as follows: KAGVTQTPRYLIKTRGQQVTLSCSPISGHRSVSWYQQTPGQGLQFLFEYFSETQRNKGNFPGRFSGRQFSNSRSEMNVSTLELGDSALYLCASSFSGSRGLGDTQYFGPGTRLTVL.